A selection of T cell receptor beta chains follows, all from one sample in a study of blood T cell repertoires in COVID-19. Using immunoSEQ multiplex PCR, the repertoire was profiled, and TCRdb retains in-frame clones only, with some absent. The repertoire holds around 100,000 clones, with 88% as singletons. The sequencing sample was made of peripheral blood. These receptors were collected from a human donor in a cohort sampled during active COVID-19. CDR3s include the opening cysteine and the closing phenylalanine or tryptophan. The D gene is left open where the match is weak. Clone size, where shown, is once, few, many, or a class for clones that have expanded.

clone size,V gene,J gene,D gene,CDR3 DNA,CDR3 protein
.,TRBV12-3/TRBV12-4,TRBJ1-1,.,TGTGCCAGCATTGAGGCCACTGAAGCTTTCTTT,CASIEATEAFF
.,TRBV6-5,TRBJ2-2,.,TGTGCCAGCACCCCCGGGTTGAGGAACACCGGGGAGCTGTTTTTT,CASTPGLRNTGELFF
.,TRBV6-1,TRBJ1-4,TRBD1,TGTGCCAGCAGTGACCCCGGGACAGGGAATGAAAAACTGTTTTTT,CASSDPGTGNEKLFF
.,TRBV4-2,TRBJ1-2,TRBD1,TGTGCCAGCAGCCAACGCAACCCCAGGACAGGGGTAAGTGGCTACACCTTC,CASSQRNPRTGVSGYTF
once,TRBV5-1,TRBJ2-1,.,TGCGCCAGCAGCTTGGGGGCTAGCGAGGTTGGGCAGTTCTTC,CASSLGASEVGQFF
.,TRBV5-1,TRBJ2-2,.,TGCGCCAGCAGCCAAAACACCGGGGAGCTGTTTTTT,CASSQNTGELFF
few,TRBV10-1,TRBJ1-5,TRBD1,TGCGCCACAAACGTCGGACAGGGCAAAATTAGTCAGCCCCAGCATTTT,CATNVGQGKISQPQHF
.,TRBV28,TRBJ1-2,TRBD1,TGTGCCAGCAGTCCTCGGGACAGGGGATACTATGGCTACACCTTC,CASSPRDRGYYGYTF
.,TRBV7-6,TRBJ2-1,.,TGTGCCAGCAGCAGAATCCAGGGATACAATGAGCAGTTCTTC,CASSRIQGYNEQFF
.,TRBV6-5,TRBJ1-5,TRBD1,TGTGCCAGCGCCGACAGGGGGAATCAGCCCCAGCATTTT,CASADRGNQPQHF
.,TRBV6-5,TRBJ2-3,.,TGTGCCAGCGACAGCGGGAGCACAGATACGCAGTATTTT,CASDSGSTDTQYF
.,TRBV11-2,TRBJ2-1,.,TGTGCCAGCAGCTTAGTTGCTAGCTTGGGGATTTATGAGCAGTTCTTC,CASSLVASLGIYEQFF
.,TRBV30,TRBJ1-5,TRBD1,TGTGCCTGGAGCATAGGGGGACAGGGCAATCAGCCCCAGCATTTT,CAWSIGGQGNQPQHF
.,TRBV5-4,TRBJ1-1,.,TGTGCCAGCAGCTTGGTGGGGGACATGAACACTGAAGCTTTCTTT,CASSLVGDMNTEAFF
.,TRBV19,TRBJ2-2,TRBD2,TGTGCCAGTAGTATATTAGCGGGAGGAGCGAACACCGGGGAGCTGTTTTTT,CASSILAGGANTGELFF
.,TRBV5-1,TRBJ2-2,.,TGCGCCAGCAGTTTTGCAGGGCCAAACACCGGGGAGCTGTTTTTT,CASSFAGPNTGELFF
few,TRBV4-1,TRBJ1-3,.,TGCGCCAGCAGCCGGGGAGGAATCATTCTCTCTGGAAACACCATATATTTT,CASSRGGIILSGNTIYF
.,TRBV24-1,TRBJ2-5,.,TGTGCCACCAGTGAGCATGGACAGCCTCAAGAGACCCAGTACTTC,CATSEHGQPQETQYF
.,TRBV12-3/TRBV12-4,TRBJ1-3,.,TGTGCCAGCAGTTTAACGGACACCATATATTTT,CASSLTDTIYF
once,TRBV15,TRBJ1-1,.,.,CATSILGQNTEAFF
.,TRBV30,TRBJ1-3,TRBD1,TGTGCCTGGAGTTCGTATCCAGGGGGCCTTGGAAACACCATATATTTT,CAWSSYPGGLGNTIYF
.,TRBV30,TRBJ2-1,.,TGTGCCGGTAGCAGAGCATACAATGAGCAGTTCTTC,CAGSRAYNEQFF
.,TRBV5-1,TRBJ2-5,.,TGCGCCAGCAGCTTGGTAATGTCGAGGGAGACCCAGTACTTC,CASSLVMSRETQYF
once,TRBV5-8,TRBJ2-2,.,TGTGCCAGCAGCCCCCAGGGAGGCACCGGGGAGCTGTTTTTT,CASSPQGGTGELFF
.,TRBV2,TRBJ2-1,TRBD1,TGTGCCAGCAGTTCCGGGACAGGGGCAATCAATGAGCAGTTCTTC,CASSSGTGAINEQFF
.,TRBV2,TRBJ2-2,.,TGTGCCAGCAGTGAAGGCCAGGGGTTCGGGGAGCTGTTTTTT,CASSEGQGFGELFF
.,TRBV12-3/TRBV12-4,TRBJ2-1,.,TGTGCCAGCAGTTTGGACAGAAATGAGCAGTTCTTC,CASSLDRNEQFF
.,TRBV12-3/TRBV12-4,TRBJ1-1,.,TGTGCCAGCATGGCACAACTGAACACTGAAGCTTTCTTT,CASMAQLNTEAFF
.,TRBV5-6,TRBJ1-3,.,TGTGCCAGCAGCGCTCTTGAGGCTAACACCATATATTTT,CASSALEANTIYF
.,TRBV19,TRBJ1-1,TRBD1,TGTGCCAGTAGTTCCCCGACAGGGACTAGATCTGAAGCTTTCTTT,CASSSPTGTRSEAFF
.,TRBV19,TRBJ1-1,.,TGTGCCAGTATTATCACAACGGGGCAGGGGCCCACTGAAGCTTTCTTT,CASIITTGQGPTEAFF
.,TRBV28,TRBJ1-5,TRBD1,TGTGCCAGCAGTTTATTGGGACAGGGGAGCAATCAGCCCCAGCATTTT,CASSLLGQGSNQPQHF
few,TRBV4-1,TRBJ1-4,.,TGCGCCAGCAGCCTCACCAGGCAGCTTAATAATGAAAAACTGTTTTTT,CASSLTRQLNNEKLFF
.,TRBV12-3/TRBV12-4,TRBJ2-4,.,TGTGCCAGCACCGAGCGGAAAAACATTCAGTACTTC,CASTERKNIQYF
.,TRBV30,TRBJ1-5,.,TGTGCCTGGAGTGGGGCAGTGAGCAATCAGCCCCAGCATTTT,CAWSGAVSNQPQHF
.,TRBV30,TRBJ2-4,TRBD2,TGTGCCTGGAAGGAGCTCGGGGGGTTGGACATTCAGTACTTC,CAWKELGGLDIQYF
.,TRBV5-1,TRBJ2-2,TRBD1,TGCGCCAGCAGCAAGGGACAGGGGTCCGGGGAGCTGTTTTTT,CASSKGQGSGELFF
.,TRBV2,TRBJ2-7,.,TGTGCCAGCAGGCTAGGGGCCTCCCCTTCCTACGAGCAGTACTTC,CASRLGASPSYEQYF
.,TRBV7-8,TRBJ2-2,TRBD2,TGTGCCAGCAGCTTAGAAGCTGCTAGCGGGAGTGTGGCCGGGGAGCTGTTTTTT,CASSLEAASGSVAGELFF
.,TRBV28,TRBJ1-2,TRBD1,TGTGCCAGCAGATCGTTACCGGGACAGGGGGCTGATAACTATGGCTACACCTTC,CASRSLPGQGADNYGYTF
.,TRBV11-2,TRBJ2-7,TRBD2,TGTGCCAGCAGCCCTGGGGGTAGCGGGAGGTATGAGCAGTACTTC,CASSPGGSGRYEQYF
.,TRBV6-6,TRBJ2-5,TRBD1,TGTGCCAGCAGTCTGTCCGGGACAGGGGTTGGGGCCCAGTACTTC,CASSLSGTGVGAQYF
many,TRBV3-1/TRBV3-2,TRBJ1-2,.,TGTGCCAGCAGCCGCCCCGGGGGGCGCGATGGCTACACCTTC,CASSRPGGRDGYTF
.,TRBV28,TRBJ1-2,.,TGTGCCAGCAGTTTGGACAGTAACTATGGCTACACCTTC,CASSLDSNYGYTF
.,TRBV15,TRBJ2-1,TRBD2,TGTGCCACCAGCGGCCCTAGCGGGAGGGCCCTTGAGCAGTTCTTC,CATSGPSGRALEQFF
.,TRBV7-8,TRBJ2-7,TRBD1,TGTGCCAGCAGCTCCGACAGGGGCGGCGAGCAGTACTTC,CASSSDRGGEQYF
once,TRBV4-3,TRBJ2-3,TRBD2,TGCGCCAGCAGCCAAGCCGTAGCGGGAGGGCCGATTCCCACAGATACGCAGTATTTT,CASSQAVAGGPIPTDTQYF
once,TRBV5-5,TRBJ2-1,TRBD2,TGTGCCAGCAGCCCTCGGGGGGACCGCGGCCCCAATGAGCAGTTCTTC,CASSPRGDRGPNEQFF
.,TRBV19,TRBJ2-6,.,TGTGCCAGTAGTCCGTCGGGGTGGGAGCGGTTCCGCAGCTGGGCCAACGTCCTGACTTTC,CASSPSGWERFRSWANVLTF
.,TRBV14,TRBJ2-5,.,TGTGCCAGCAGCCGGGGGCAGAGAGAGACCCAGTACTTC,CASSRGQRETQYF
.,TRBV7-6,TRBJ2-1,TRBD2,TGTGCCAGCACGCAGGAGGGGCTAGCGGAGGGGAATGAGCAGTTCTTC,CASTQEGLAEGNEQFF
.,TRBV6-2/TRBV6-3,TRBJ2-7,.,TGTGCCAGCAGTAATCCAGGGGCCTACGAGCAGTACTTC,CASSNPGAYEQYF
.,TRBV30,TRBJ2-5,TRBD1,TGTGCCTGGAGTGGACAGGGAGTTGGAGAGACCCAGTACTTC,CAWSGQGVGETQYF
.,TRBV19,TRBJ2-1,TRBD1,TGTGCCAGTAGTAGCACAGGGGGTAACGGTGAGCAGTTCTTC,CASSSTGGNGEQFF